A single sample gave rise to the 32 T cell receptor beta chains below, sequenced in a study of blood T cell repertoires in COVID-19. Assay: immunoSEQ multiplex PCR; the TCRdb copy retains only in-frame clones and omits some. The table records about 180,000 clones, roughly 80% of them present only once. The sample taken for sequencing was PBMCs or T cells enriched from blood (not recorded which). These receptors all stem from a man aged 55 to 70 who had been exposed to COVID-19.

V usage is TRBV29-1 and J usage is TRBJ2-3; D may be TRBD1 (5 bases). This CDR3 is built from 14 residues. The V gene lost 1 base and the J gene lost 1 base, with 9 bases spanning the gap. The germline gives CDR1 SQVTM, CDR2 ANQGSEA. The CDR3 loop reads CSVEGQSRTDTQYF. The CDR3 DNA is TGCAGCGTTGAAGGACAGTCTCGCACAGATACGCAGTATTTT.

V usage is TRBV9 and J usage is TRBJ2-1; 9 bases line up with TRBD2. CDR3 length: 15 amino acids. Germline V gene data show CDR1 as SGDLS and CDR2 as YYNGEE. Germline trimming cut 3 bases from V and 4 bases from J; bases unmatched to any gene: 5. CDR3 nucleotides: TGTGCCAGCAGCGGGCCTAGCGGGGCTTACAATGAGCAGTTCTTC. Translated, it gives CASSGPSGAYNEQFF.

This clone has more than one count but fewer than ten. This sequence joins TRBV5-1 and TRBJ1-1; 9 bases line up with TRBD1. CDR1 SGHRS and CDR2 YFSETQ come from the germline V gene. The CDR3 length is 15 residues. The V and J ends lost 2 bases and 5 bases, in that order; junction bases with no gene match: 7. The CDR3 DNA is TGCGCCAGCAGCTTCACTATGACAGGGGGTACTGAAGCTTTCTTT. As protein: CASSFTMTGGTEAFF.

The V and J genes are TRBV15 and TRBJ2-5; TRBD2 agrees at 11 bases. The CDR3 totals 17 residues. The germline V gene encodes CDR1 LNHNV and CDR2 YYDKDF (reference sequence). J lost 3 bases, V lost 3 bases, and 9 bases had no gene match. CDR3 loop: CATSRGSSGGTKETQYF. DNA of the CDR3: TGTGCCACCAGCAGGGGGTCTAGCGGGGGGACCAAAGAGACCCAGTACTTC.

V and J are TRBV19 and TRBJ2-1; the match to TRBD2 covers 14 bases. The CDR3 sequence is 14 residues long. After removal of 7 bases from V and 8 bases from J, the junction contained 4 bases not matched to a gene. In germline, CDR1 is LNHDA, CDR2 SQIVND (reference sequence). The CDR3 loop reads CASNGLAGGHEQFF. The CDR3 nucleotides are TGTGCCAGTAACGGACTAGCGGGAGGCCATGAGCAGTTCTTC.

The chain recombines TRBV3-1 (or the pseudogene TRBV3-2) with TRBJ1-3, with a possible D match to TRBD1 (6 bases). Germline CDR1 is LGHDT and CDR2 is YNNKEL (reference sequence). V lost 4 bases to trimming and J lost 4 bases, with 14 bases between them. CDR3 length: 15 residues. The CDR3 nucleotides are TGTGCCAGCAGCCCCTTGGGGGCTCGAGGAAACACCATATATTTT. Translation: CASSPLGARGNTIYF.

This clone has a single count. The CDR3 spells CSVTGRDSGANVLTF. Written as DNA, the CDR3 is TGCAGCGTGACGGGCAGGGACTCTGGGGCCAACGTCCTGACTTTC. J is TRBJ2-6 and V is TRBV29-1; D may be TRBD1 (5 bases). The length of the CDR3 is 15 residues. CDR1 and CDR2 (germline): SQVTM, ANQGSEA. The ends were cut back, 6 bases at V and 0 bases at J, with 12 bases in the middle.

The J gene is TRBJ2-2, the V gene TRBV9; D is ambiguous. The CDR3 spans 16 residues. The V gene's germline CDR1 is SGDLS and CDR2 YYNGEE. V shed 3 bases and J shed 0 bases, with 12 bases lying between them. This CDR3 reads CASSAIQKTNTGELFF. CDR3 sequence (DNA): TGTGCCAGCAGCGCCATACAGAAAACGAACACCGGGGAGCTGTTTTTT.

Many counts were recorded for this clone. The V and J genes are TRBV19 and TRBJ2-2; D not resolved. With 0 bases removed from V and 1 base from J, the gap between germline ends came to 6 bases. CDR3 length equals 15 residues. CDR1 is LNHDA, CDR2 SQIVND, per germline (reference sequence). The DNA for the CDR3 is TGTGCCAGTAGTATAGATCCGTGGAACACCGGGGAGCTGTTTTTT. It yields the protein CASSIDPWNTGELFF. Together with reference TRBV19 and TRBJ2-2, the CDR3 gives the full variable domain: DGGITQSPKYLFRKEGQNVTLSCEQNLNHDAMYWYRQDPGQGLRLIYYSQIVNDFQKGDIAEGYSVSREKKESFPLTVTSAQKNPTAFYLCASSIDPWNTGELFFGEGSRLTVL.

This clone occurred once. The V and J genes are TRBV7-6 and TRBJ2-2; no definite D call. Germline CDR1 reads SGHVS; CDR2 reads FNYEAQ. Trimming took 5 bases from V and 1 from J, leaving 14 bases between them. This CDR3 contains 16 residues. The CDR3 DNA sequence: TGTGCCAGCAGCACATCCCCCAACCTGAACACCGGGGAGCTGTTTTTT. The encoded protein is CASSTSPNLNTGELFF. Based on the CDR3 plus reference TRBV7-6 and TRBJ2-2, the full variable domain is GAGVSQSPRYKVTKRGQDVALRCDPISGHVSLYWYRQALGQGPEFLTYFNYEAQQDKSGLPNDRFSAERPEGSISTLTIQRTEQRDSAMYRCASSTSPNLNTGELFFGEGSRLTVL.

This clone was counted between two and nine times. The chain uses TRBV10-3 and TRBJ1-3; no definite D call. V was shortened by 0 bases and J by 0 bases, with 12 bases between the two germline ends. CDR1 is ENHRY and CDR2 is SYGVKD in the germline V gene. The CDR3 contains 17 residues. The CDR3 DNA reads as TGTGCCATCAGTGAGTCTGTCTGGGCAGGCTCTGGAAACACCATATATTTT. This sequence encodes CAISESVWAGSGNTIYF.

Many counts were recorded for this clone. The chain combines TRBV4-2 with TRBJ2-7; TRBD2 might be the D (5 bases). The CDR3 spans 13 residues. Germline CDR1 LGHNA, CDR2 YNFKEQ. V dropped 0 bases and J dropped 7 bases, with 10 bases sitting between them. This CDR3 reads CASSQEASREQYF. The CDR3 region has the DNA TGTGCCAGCAGCCAAGAGGCTAGCAGGGAGCAGTACTTC.

This clone was observed a handful of times. The chain uses TRBV15 and TRBJ1-2; TRBD1 is a possible D gene (6 bases). V was shortened by 7 bases and J by 2 bases, with 14 bases between the two germline ends. Germline V CDR1 and CDR2: LNHNV, YYDKDF (reference sequence). The CDR3 is 14 residues long. For the CDR3, the DNA is TGTGCCACCAACTCCGGGACAAGAAACTATGGCTACACCTTC. Encoded protein: CATNSGTRNYGYTF. Filled out from reference TRBV15 and TRBJ1-2, the complete variable domain reads DAMVIQNPRYQVTQFGKPVTLSCSQTLNHNVMYWYQQKSSQAPKLLFHYYDKDFNNEADTPDNFQSRRPNTSFCFLDIRSPGLGDTAMYLCATNSGTRNYGYTFGSGTRLTVV.

The V gene is TRBV5-1, the J gene TRBJ1-5; TRBD1 matches 7 bases. This CDR3 comprises 16 residues. J was trimmed by 2 bases and V by 2 bases; bases with no gene match: 7. Germline V gene sequence: CDR1 SGHRS, CDR2 YFSETQ. The CDR3 DNA is TGCGCCAGCAGCTTTAATCCCACAGGGGGCAATCAGCCCCAGCATTTT. This gives the protein CASSFNPTGGNQPQHF.

This sequence joins TRBV11-3 and TRBJ2-3; 8 nucleotides agree with TRBD2. This CDR3 has 15 residues. V gave up 4 bases and J gave up 3 bases; unmatched junction bases: 6. Germline V gene sequence: CDR1 SGHNT, CDR2 YENEEA. The CDR3 loop is CASSSLAGITDTQYF. The CDR3 nucleotides read TGTGCCAGCAGCTCCTTAGCGGGGATTACAGATACGCAGTATTTT.

The V call is TRBV9, the J call TRBJ1-2; the D gene is possibly TRBD1 (6 bases). Germline values: CDR1 SGDLS, CDR2 YYNGEE. Trimming took off 0 bases at V and 1 base at J, with 10 bases between the two ends. CDR3 length: 15 amino acids. CDR3 amino acids: CASSVASDSNYGYTF. The CDR3 coding sequence is TGTGCCAGCAGCGTAGCCTCGGACAGTAACTATGGCTACACCTTC.

The DNA for the CDR3 is TGTGCCACCAGCAGAGAGAGGACAACTAATGAAAAACTGTTTTTT. Translated: CATSRERTTNEKLFF. J is TRBJ1-4 and V is TRBV15; D is uncertain. Germline CDR1 reads LNHNV; CDR2 reads YYDKDF (reference sequence). Trimming took 0 bases from V and 0 from J, leaving 5 bases between them. CDR3 length: 15 residues. The variable domain in full, completed from reference TRBV15 and TRBJ1-4, reads DAMVIQNPRYQVTQFGKPVTLSCSQTLNHNVMYWYQQKSSQAPKLLFHYYDKDFNNEADTPDNFQSRRPNTSFCFLDIRSPGLGDTAMYLCATSRERTTNEKLFFGSGTQLSVL.

This clone was observed once. V usage is TRBV4-1 and J usage is TRBJ2-7, with 8 bases aligning to TRBD2. In germline, CDR1 is MGHRA, CDR2 YSYEKL. CDR3 length equals 17 residues. V shed 1 base, J shed 1 base, and the junction held 9 bases outside the gene matches. The CDR3 region is CASSQVSPGRESYEQYF. The CDR3 coding sequence is TGCGCCAGCAGCCAAGTCTCTCCCGGGAGGGAATCCTACGAGCAGTACTTC.

The gene calls are TRBV7-2 and TRBJ2-3; a possible D gene is TRBD1 (6 bases). Germline lookup yields CDR1 SGHTA and CDR2 FQGNSA. CDR3 size: 14 residues. With 2 bases removed from V and 10 bases from J, the gap between germline ends came to 16 bases. CDR3 bases: TGTGCCAGCAGCTTAAACCGGGCTCACAGGGCGCAGTATTTT. Protein sequence: CASSLNRAHRAQYF. The complete variable domain, with remaining parts taken from reference TRBV7-2 and TRBJ2-3, reads GAGVSQSPSNKVTEKGKDVELRCDPISGHTALYWYRQSLGQGLEFLIYFQGNSAPDKSGLPSDRFSAERTGGSVSTLTIQRTQQEDSAVYLCASSLNRAHRAQYFGPGTRLTVL.

The chain joins TRBV19 to TRBJ2-1, with TRBD2 matching over 9 bases. This CDR3 has 15 amino acids. Germline values: CDR1 LNHDA, CDR2 SQIVND (reference sequence). V trimming: 3 bases; J trimming: 9 bases; junction bases outside the gene matches: 9. CDR3 region: CASSMAGGKAGEQFF. In DNA, the CDR3 is TGTGCCAGTAGTATGGCGGGAGGGAAGGCTGGTGAGCAGTTCTTC.

The genes are TRBV24-1 and TRBJ1-2; possibly TRBD1 for D (5 bases). The V end lost 5 bases, the J end lost 1 base, and 10 bases lay between the germline ends. The CDR3 runs 14 residues. Per germline, CDR1 KGHDR and CDR2 SFDVKD. The CDR3 bases are TGTGCCACCAGTGTAGGCGGGGGTAACTATGGCTACACCTTC. It is translated as CATSVGGGNYGYTF.

V and J are TRBV4-2 and TRBJ1-5; D is ambiguous. The germline V gene has CDR1 LGHNA and CDR2 YNFKEQ. There are 13 residues in the CDR3. V lost 0 bases to trimming and J lost 7 bases, with 7 bases between them. CDR3 sequence (DNA): TGTGCCAGCAGCCAAGACGGTCGCCAGCCCCAGCATTTT. It translates to CASSQDGRQPQHF.

This clone showed up just a few times. This chain joins TRBV9 and TRBJ1-2; weak D call: TRBD1 (6 bases). The CDR3 has 13 amino acids. Per the germline V gene, CDR1 is SGDLS and CDR2 is YYNGEE. Deletions cut 3 bases from V and 5 bases from J, with 11 bases between. The CDR3 spells CASSEGRGYGYTF. CDR3 sequence (DNA): TGTGCCAGCAGCGAGGGCAGGGGATATGGCTACACCTTC. Together with reference TRBV9 and TRBJ1-2, the CDR3 gives the full variable domain: DSGVTQTPKHLITATGQRVTLRCSPRSGDLSVYWYQQSLDQGLQFLIQYYNGEERAKGNILERFSAQQFPDLHSELNLSSLELGDSALYFCASSEGRGYGYTFGSGTRLTVV.

Ten or more counts support this clone. This chain links TRBV7-3 with TRBJ2-3; the D gene is possibly TRBD2 (5 bases). Germline CDR1 reads SGHTA; CDR2 reads FQGTGA. Trimming shortened V by 1 base and J by 1 base, and 12 bases separated the two germline ends. CDR3 length: 16 amino acids. The CDR3 coding sequence is TGTGCCAGCAGCTTAATGGGAGTTCGAGGCACAGATACGCAGTATTTT. It is translated as CASSLMGVRGTDTQYF.

The gene calls are TRBV27 and TRBJ2-7, with 8 bases matching TRBD1. Germline trimming cut 3 bases from V and 4 bases from J; bases unmatched to any gene: 2. Germline lookup yields CDR1 MNHEY and CDR2 SMNVEV (reference sequence). This CDR3 has 13 residues. Here the CDR3 reads CASSLNRGYEQYF. Here the CDR3 DNA reads TGTGCCAGCAGTTTGAACAGGGGGTACGAGCAGTACTTC.

The CDR3 DNA reads as TGTGCCAGCAGCGTACAGGGGATGAATGAAAAACTGTTTTTT. It codes for CASSVQGMNEKLFF. J is TRBJ1-4 and V is TRBV6-5; 7 bases are a match to TRBD1. The CDR3 contains 14 residues. Trimming cost V 6 bases and J 5 bases; bases outside gene matches: 6. Germline assignment: CDR1 MNHEY and CDR2 SVGAGI.

V usage is TRBV14 and J usage is TRBJ2-1; 7 nucleotides align to TRBD2. Per germline, CDR1 SGHDN and CDR2 FVKESK. With V trimmed by 2 bases and J by 9 bases, 13 bases remained unmatched. This CDR3 has 16 residues. The CDR3 is CASSQPGTKDFGEQFF. CDR3 coding DNA: TGTGCCAGCAGCCAACCCGGGACTAAGGATTTTGGTGAGCAGTTCTTC.

Many counts were recorded for this clone. The chain employs TRBV19 and TRBJ1-1; no clear D. V was cut by 6 bases and J by 1 base, with 12 bases left in between. From germline, CDR1 is LNHDA and CDR2 SQIVND (reference sequence). The CDR3 totals 14 residues. CDR3 sequence reads: CASSPPERNTEAFF. The DNA for the CDR3 is TGTGCCAGTAGCCCTCCCGAGCGGAACACTGAAGCTTTCTTT.

The V and J genes are TRBV10-3 and TRBJ1-5; D gene ambiguous. The germline gives CDR1 ENHRY, CDR2 SYGVKD. V was shortened by 8 bases and J by 3 bases, with 20 bases between the two germline ends. This CDR3 contains 16 residues. The CDR3 nucleotides read TGTGCCATCCTACTCTCACTCGGTAGCAACAATCAGCCCCAGCATTTT. Translation: CAILLSLGSNNQPQHF.

The gene calls are TRBV2 and TRBJ2-5; tentative D call: TRBD1 (6 bases). The CDR3 covers 13 residues. Trimming pared 5 bases from V and 4 bases from J, leaving 11 bases between. Germline CDR1 and CDR2: SNHLY and FYNNEI. CDR3 in amino acids: CASSRQVRETQYF. The CDR3 nucleotides are TGTGCCAGCAGTCGACAGGTCCGAGAGACCCAGTACTTC. The full variable domain, completed using reference TRBV2 and TRBJ2-5, is EPEVTQTPSHQVTQMGQEVILRCVPISNHLYFYWYRQILGQKVEFLVSFYNNEISEKSEIFDDQFSVERPDGSNFTLKIRSTKLEDSAMYFCASSRQVRETQYFGPGTRLLVL.

The chain combines TRBV7-3 with TRBJ2-3, with D perhaps TRBD1 (5 bases). The CDR3 has 13 amino acids. Germline V lookup: CDR1 SGHTA, CDR2 FQGTGA. V was shortened by 4 bases and J by 4 bases, with 9 bases between the two germline ends. CDR3 amino acids: CASSSSGPDTQYF. CDR3 in DNA: TGTGCCAGCAGCTCCTCAGGGCCAGATACGCAGTATTTT.

This chain uses TRBV6-5 with TRBJ1-4, with 7 bases that match TRBD1. The J segment lost 8 bases and the V segment lost 2 bases, leaving 8 bases of the junction unmatched. CDR1 is MNHEY and CDR2 is SVGAGI in the germline V gene. The CDR3 consists of 15 residues. The CDR3 reads CASSYGRDRAEKLFF. The CDR3 nucleotides are TGTGCCAGCAGTTACGGACGGGACAGAGCCGAAAAACTGTTTTTT.